Following are 10 T cell receptor beta chains from one sample sequenced in a study of T cells after yellow fever vaccination. TCRdb used MiXCR to reprocess the 5' RACE reads, holding one entry per CDR3 protein. The table records roughly 180,000 distinct CDR3 sequences, approximately 6.2% of them present only once. The material sequenced was CD4+ T cells sorted from PBMCs, taken on the day of the first yellow fever vaccination. These TCRs come from a man aged 18 to 29 who received the YFV17D yellow fever vaccine.

This clonotype appeared many times. Here the CDR3 DNA reads TGCGCCAGCAGCTTGGTCGGGGACAGGGGTTCCTACGAGCAGTACGTC. It yields the protein CASSLVGDRGSYEQYV. The gene calls are TRBV5-1 and TRBJ2-7; 10 bases line up with TRBD1. After removal of 0 bases from V and 1 base from J, the junction contained 4 bases not matched to a gene. The germline gives CDR1 SGHRS, CDR2 YFSETQ. This CDR3 is built from 16 residues.

This clonotype was observed a few times. The chain has TRBV2 and TRBJ2-5; D is possibly TRBD2 (6 bases). The CDR3 covers 15 residues. The V end lost 7 bases, the J end lost 2 bases, and 17 bases lay between the germline ends. Germline V gives CDR1 SNHLY, CDR2 FYNNEI. This chain's CDR3 is CASNRGSVKQETQYF. CDR3 coding DNA: TGTGCCAGCAATCGGGGGTCGGTAAAACAAGAGACCCAGTACTTC.

This clonotype was seen repeatedly, ten times or more. The chain couples TRBV6-2 or TRBV6-3 to TRBJ2-7, with a tentative D call TRBD2 (6 bases). V gave up 4 bases and J gave up 0 bases, with 19 bases separating them. This CDR3 is built from 17 residues. From germline, CDR1 is MNHEY and CDR2 SVGEGT. The DNA for the CDR3 is TGTGCCAGCAGTTGGGGAGGAAGACAATCGAGCTCCTACGAGCAGTACGTC. Translated: CASSWGGRQSSSYEQYV.

The J gene is TRBJ1-6, the V gene TRBV27; 7 bases are shared with TRBD1. The CDR3 extends over 13 amino acids. J was trimmed by 6 bases and V by 6 bases; bases with no gene match: 2. Germline CDR1 and CDR2: MNHEY and SMNVEV (reference sequence). CDR3 amino acids: CASRRGPNSPLHF. DNA for the CDR3: TGTGCCAGCAGGAGGGGGCCTAATTCACCCCTCCACTTT.

This rearrangement joins TRBV7-2 to TRBJ2-5; D tentatively fits TRBD1 or TRBD2 (6 bases each). Trimming shortened V by 3 bases and J by 1 base, and 15 bases separated the two germline ends. Per the germline V gene, CDR1 is SGHTA and CDR2 is FQGNSA. CDR3 size: 16 residues. In nucleotides, the CDR3 is TGTGCCAGCAGCTTGTCTTGGGGGGCGGGCCAAGAGACCCAGTACTTC. It yields the protein CASSLSWGAGQETQYF.

This clonotype was counted many times. The genes are TRBV5-1 and TRBJ2-7; no clear D gene. In germline, CDR1 is SGHRS, CDR2 YFSETQ. Trimming took 4 bases from V and 2 from J, leaving 16 bases between them. CDR3 length: 15 amino acids. The CDR3 DNA sequence: TGCGCCAGCAGCGCTGACCCCTCGGCGACCTACGAGCAGTACTTC. The encoded protein is CASSADPSATYEQYF.

V usage is TRBV5-1 and J usage is TRBJ2-4, with 8 bases identical to TRBD2. Germline CDR1 SGHRS, CDR2 YFSETQ. The CDR3 loop spans 14 amino acids. The ends lost 1 base at V and 5 bases at J; junction bases unmatched: 2. The CDR3 spells CASSLSGGQNIQYF. CDR3 DNA: TGCGCCAGCAGCTTGTCGGGGGGGCAAAACATTCAGTACTTC. Variable domain in full (rest from reference TRBV5-1 and TRBJ2-4): KAGVTQTPRYLIKTRGQQVTLSCSPISGHRSVSWYQQTPGQGLQFLFEYFSETQRNKGNFPGRFSGRQFSNSRSEMNVSTLELGDSALYLCASSLSGGQNIQYFGAGTRLSVL.

This clonotype was detected ten times or more. The chain combines TRBV5-6 with TRBJ1-2, with D possibly TRBD1 on 5 matching bases. Trimming cost V 4 bases and J 3 bases, with 16 bases left between them. CDR3 length equals 15 residues. Per germline, CDR1 SGHDT and CDR2 YYEEEE. The CDR3 sequence: CASSPRGRVDYGYTF. For the CDR3, the DNA is TGTGCCAGCAGCCCTAGGGGACGGGTAGACTATGGCTACACCTTC. Using reference TRBV5-6 and TRBJ1-2 for the parts outside the CDR3, the full variable domain is DAGVTQSPTHLIKTRGQQVTLRCSPKSGHDTVSWYQQALGQGPQFIFQYYEEEERQRGNFPDRFSGHQFPNYSSELNVNALLLGDSALYLCASSPRGRVDYGYTFGSGTRLTVV.

This clonotype was seen ten or more times. The chain links TRBV20-1 to TRBJ1-1; weak D call: TRBD1 (5 bases). With 6 bases removed from V and 0 bases from J, the gap between germline ends came to 11 bases. This CDR3 is 13 amino acids long. CDR1 DFQATT and CDR2 SNEGSKA come from the germline V gene (reference sequence). CDR3 sequence reads: CSASDNLNTEAFF. CDR3 nucleotide sequence: TGCAGTGCCTCGGACAACCTGAACACTGAAGCTTTCTTT.

This clonotype was seen many times. The V call is TRBV18, the J call TRBJ1-5; no reliable D call. The germline V and J ends were trimmed by 0 bases and 0 bases, with 6 bases remaining between them. The CDR3 is made up of 15 amino acids. The germline V gene encodes CDR1 KGHSH and CDR2 LQKENI. CDR3 sequence (DNA): TGTGCCAGCTCACCACCCGGAGATAGCAATCAGCCCCAGCATTTT. It yields the protein CASSPPGDSNQPQHF.